A single sample gave rise to the 15 T cell receptor beta chains below, sequenced in a study of siplizumab effects on memory and regulatory T cells. Using immunoSEQ multiplex PCR, the repertoire was profiled, and TCRdb retains in-frame clones only, with some absent. The sample holds 90,000 to 120,000 clones; around 90% are singletons and the top ten take roughly 2.7%. The sequencing sample was made of CD4+ T cells sorted from blood. The receptors come from a human donor in good health. Some clones in this sample may be carry-over from other donors' samples.

V and J are TRBV6-5 and TRBJ1-2; D is perhaps TRBD1 (6 bases). The CDR3 runs 13 residues. The V end lost 5 bases, the J end lost 2 bases, and 9 bases lay between the germline ends. Germline V CDR1 and CDR2: MNHEY, SVGAGI. The CDR3 region is CASSPTGNYGYTF. In DNA, the CDR3 is TGTGCCAGCAGTCCGACAGGAAACTATGGCTACACCTTC.

The chain uses TRBV4-1 and TRBJ2-7; possible D gene TRBD1, 8 bases. Trimming cost V 3 bases and J 2 bases, with 17 bases left between them. CDR3 length: 16 residues. The germline gives CDR1 MGHRA, CDR2 YSYEKL. The CDR3 nucleotides read TGCGCCAGCAGCCAGGGGGGGACAGGAAGAACCTACGAGCAGTACTTC. Its translation: CASSQGGTGRTYEQYF.

This clone was recorded only once. The chain is built from TRBV2 and TRBJ2-3, with D possibly being TRBD2 (5 bases). V was cut by 6 bases and J by 4 bases, with 17 bases left in between. Germline loops: CDR1 SNHLY, CDR2 FYNNEI. This CDR3 region has 15 residues. CDR3 sequence: CASRDSAGVADTQYF. Here the CDR3 DNA reads TGTGCCAGCAGGGACTCGGCGGGCGTCGCAGATACGCAGTATTTT.

This clone was observed once. The chain uses TRBV5-1 and TRBJ1-3; D unresolved. Trimming cost V 4 bases and J 0 bases, with 11 bases left between them. Looked up from germline, CDR1 is SGHRS and CDR2 is YFSETQ. The CDR3 contains 15 residues. The CDR3 coding sequence is TGCGCCAGCAGCGACCCCCCCAGCTCTGGAAACACCATATATTTT. This gives the protein CASSDPPSSGNTIYF. Based on the CDR3 plus reference TRBV5-1 and TRBJ1-3, the full variable domain is KAGVTQTPRYLIKTRGQQVTLSCSPISGHRSVSWYQQTPGQGLQFLFEYFSETQRNKGNFPGRFSGRQFSNSRSEMNVSTLELGDSALYLCASSDPPSSGNTIYFGEGSWLTVV.

The chain has TRBV9 and TRBJ1-1; D is undetermined. Looked up from germline, CDR1 is SGDLS and CDR2 is YYNGEE. V lost 0 bases to trimming and J lost 3 bases, with 9 bases between them. The CDR3 totals 14 residues. This CDR3 reads CASSVGAVYTEAFF. The DNA for the CDR3 is TGTGCCAGCAGCGTAGGGGCAGTCTACACTGAAGCTTTCTTT.

The J gene is TRBJ2-5, the V gene TRBV28, with D tentatively TRBD1 or TRBD2 (5 bases each). The germline CDR1 and CDR2 sequences are MDHEN and SYDVKM. The CDR3 sequence is 16 residues long. The V end was cut by 5 bases, the J end by 4 bases, with 20 bases between. CDR3 in amino acids: CASSPRGLRRVETQYF. DNA for the CDR3: TGTGCCAGCAGTCCCCGGGGTCTCCGCAGGGTAGAGACCCAGTACTTC. The full variable domain, in which reference TRBV28 and TRBJ2-5 provide the parts outside the CDR3, is DVKVTQSSRYLVKRTGEKVFLECVQDMDHENMFWYRQDPGLGLRLIYFSYDVKMKEKGDIPEGYSVSREKKERFSLILESASTNQTSMYLCASSPRGLRRVETQYFGPGTRLLVL.

The chain joins TRBV5-1 to TRBJ2-3, with D hard to call. The CDR3 is made up of 15 amino acids. Trimming took 6 bases from V and 0 from J, leaving 14 bases between them. Germline CDR1 SGHRS, CDR2 YFSETQ. CDR3 region: CASNVFSPSTDTQYF. As DNA, the CDR3 is TGCGCCAGCAATGTATTCAGCCCTAGCACAGATACGCAGTATTTT.

The chain couples TRBV6-1 to TRBJ1-3; D unclear. The CDR3 has 15 amino acids. In germline, CDR1 is MNHNS, CDR2 SASEGT. V lost 2 bases to trimming and J lost 2 bases, with 10 bases between them. CDR3 DNA sequence: TGTGCCAGCAGTGAACTTGCGACGGCTGGAAACACCATATATTTT. It yields the protein CASSELATAGNTIYF.

This clone was seen only a few times. CDR3 sequence (DNA): TGTGCCAGCAGTGCGGACGGGACCTACGAGCAGTACTTC. Amino acid sequence: CASSADGTYEQYF. This chain joins TRBV6-1 and TRBJ2-7, with D maybe TRBD2 (5 bases). The CDR3 runs to 13 residues. The germline gives CDR1 MNHNS, CDR2 SASEGT. Trimming left V 4 bases short and J 2 bases short, with 9 bases between.

V gene TRBV5-1 combines with J gene TRBJ2-7; D is possibly TRBD1 (5 bases). The CDR3 consists of 12 residues. Between the trimmed V and J ends, which lost 4 bases and 12 bases, there was a span of 17 bases. The V gene's germline CDR1 is SGHRS and CDR2 YFSETQ. The CDR3 protein is CASSQVAGHWYF. The CDR3 DNA follows: TGCGCCAGCAGCCAGGTTGCCGGACACTGGTACTTC. The full variable domain, with the rest looked up from reference TRBV5-1 and TRBJ2-7, is KAGVTQTPRYLIKTRGQQVTLSCSPISGHRSVSWYQQTPGQGLQFLFEYFSETQRNKGNFPGRFSGRQFSNSRSEMNVSTLELGDSALYLCASSQVAGHWYFGPGTRLTVT.

This clone was detected once. This chain links TRBV19 with TRBJ2-5; 7 bases align to TRBD2. Trimming took 1 base from V and 7 from J; bases not matched to a gene: 6. Germline V gives CDR1 LNHDA, CDR2 SQIVND (reference sequence). This CDR3 is built from 14 residues. The CDR3 DNA sequence: TGTGCCAGTAGTATAGGAACGGGAGGAGGGACCCAGTACTTC. Translation gives CASSIGTGGGTQYF.

As concerns this clone: A junction boundary mismatches the germline segment, possibly from a read error. This chain links TRBV19 with TRBJ2-1; 13 positions match TRBD2. The CDR3 is 15 residues long. CDR1 is LNHDA, CDR2 SQIVND, per germline (reference sequence). CDR3 region: CVSSFRTSGSYEQFF. In DNA form, the CDR3 reads TGTGTCAGTAGTTTCCGGACTAGCGGGAGTTATGAGCAGTTCTTC.

For the CDR3, the DNA is TGTGCCAGCAGCCTTCTAGCGGGGAGGGAGACCCAGTACTTC. Translated: CASSLLAGRETQYF. The chain recombines TRBV14 with TRBJ2-5; 9 bases fit TRBD2. Trimming removed 4 bases from V and 5 bases from J; junction bases left unmatched: 5. The CDR3 covers 14 residues. Germline V gene data show CDR1 as SGHDN and CDR2 as FVKESK.

The chain employs TRBV10-3 and TRBJ2-1, with D perhaps matching TRBD1 or TRBD2 (5 bases each). The germline V and J ends were trimmed by 9 bases and 4 bases, with 13 bases remaining between them. Germline V CDR1 and CDR2: ENHRY, SYGVKD. The CDR3 sequence is 13 residues long. CDR3 region: CAIRGVGYNEQFF. In nucleotides, the CDR3 is TGTGCCATTAGAGGGGTCGGGTACAATGAGCAGTTCTTC.

This sequence joins TRBV7-9 and TRBJ2-7; TRBD1 matches at 8 bases. The CDR3 sequence is 15 residues long. Losses at the gene ends were 5 bases for V and 4 bases for J; bases not matched to a gene: 10. Germline V CDR1 and CDR2: SEHNR, FQNEAQ (reference sequence). The CDR3 loop reads CASSLGWQGAYEQYF. In DNA, the CDR3 is TGTGCCAGCAGCCTGGGTTGGCAGGGGGCTTACGAGCAGTACTTC.